A single T cell receptor (beta chain) is shown here with its context. Its cognate antigen is unknown. Unmatched junction bases numbered 11, after V lost 5 bases and J lost 7 bases. From germline, CDR1 is MDHEN and CDR2 SYDVKM. The CDR3 length is 15 residues. This entry is derived from a study of T cell responses to AZD1222 COVID-19 vaccine. Study-wide results and caveats: Baseline serology detected seropositivity in only six AZD1222 recipients.

Clones were sequenced by immunoSEQ multiplex PCR, and TCRdb holds only the in-frame ones, with some missing. The data hold 60,000 or so clones, with approximately 80% observed a single time. The source is an adult in good health. The chain carries TRBV28 and TRBJ1-5, with 7 bases lining up with TRBD1. Sequencing used peripheral blood, obtained on day 0 of AZD1222 vaccination. The CDR3 DNA reads TGTGCCAGCAGTACAACCTCAGGGGGAGGCCAGCCCCAGCATTTT. It specifies CASSTTSGGGQPQHF.